This T cell receptor beta chain was recorded in a study of identical twins. Overall study results and limits: It was cross-sectional statistical analysis, not following the same donors, that the conclusions relied on. With monozygotic twins, out-of-frame TCR alpha sharing exceeded what models estimated.

A universal primer site came from template switching; cDNA carried unique molecular identifiers. TCRdb redid the calling of the 5' RACE reads with MiXCR, one entry per CDR3 protein. The sample carries some 900,000 distinct CDR3 sequences, 9% to 15% recorded once. The germline gives CDR1 ENHRY, CDR2 SYGVKD. The CDR3 extends over 14 amino acids. The germline V and J ends were trimmed by 0 bases and 5 bases, with 11 bases remaining between them. In the case of this clonotype: The antigen is unknown.

These data were likewise used in another study, on yellow fever vaccine responses in identical twins.

Material for sequencing was PBMCs. The TCR comes from a woman under 30 in good health. This chain connects TRBV10-3 to TRBJ2-7, with D perhaps TRBD1 (5 bases). The CDR3 spells CAISESRQIHEQYF. Written as DNA, the CDR3 is TGTGCCATCAGTGAGTCGAGACAGATCCACGAGCAGTACTTC.